This T cell receptor beta chain stems from a study of T cell responses to AZD1222 COVID-19 vaccine. Study-wide results and caveats: Among spike-specific TCRs, nearly half reportedly target unmutated variant regions. Vaccination with two AZD1222 doses was followed by a rise in Spike-specific TCR breadth and depth. Just 6 or 7 people given AZD1222 tested seropositive at baseline. Spike-spanning, vaccine-associated CD4 TCRs were dominant at 160-218 and 743-854.

Sequencing used immunoSEQ multiplex PCR; TCRdb keeps in-frame clones, though not all of them. Counted here are under 150,000 clones, approximately 88% occurring once; the ten biggest clones make up about 27%. This clone was found once. Its antigen remains unknown. Germline CDR1 reads SGHVS; CDR2 reads FQNEAQ. CDR3 length equals 16 residues. Trimming removed 7 bases at V and 0 bases at J, with 16 bases between. The sequence was obtained from an adult in good health. The material sequenced was peripheral blood, taken on day 0 of AZD1222 vaccination. The chain is built from TRBV7-8 and TRBJ2-4, with D possibly being TRBD1 (6 bases). This chain's CDR3 is CASTPRTVLAKNIQYF. CDR3 bases: TGTGCCAGCACCCCCCGGACAGTTCTAGCCAAAAACATTCAGTACTTC.